This TCR beta chain was observed in a study of cytomegalovirus exposure and HLA in healthy donors. Libraries were prepared by immunoSEQ multiplex PCR; TCRdb keeps only in-frame clonotypes and omits some of them. This table holds fewer than 200,000 clones, 85% found once. This clone occurred once. The length of the CDR3 is 16 residues. V shed 2 bases and J 3 bases; nucleotides not matched to a gene: 9. Germline V gives CDR1 SGHNT, CDR2 YENEEA. The clonotype was recovered from a man aged 18-30 years in good health and CMV-seropositive. This rearrangement joins TRBV11-3 to TRBJ1-2, with 7 bases matching TRBD1. Sequenced input: PBMCs. The CDR3 region is CASSLRYTGVDYGYTF. The CDR3 DNA reads as TGTGCCAGCAGCTTAAGATATACAGGGGTCGACTATGGCTACACCTTC. Based on the CDR3 plus reference TRBV11-3 and TRBJ1-2, the full variable domain is EAGVVQSPRYKIIEKKQPVAFWCNPISGHNTLYWYLQNLGQGPELLIRYENEEAVDDSQLPKDRFSAERLKGVDSTLKIQPAELGDSAVYLCASSLRYTGVDYGYTFGSGTRLTVV.